This TCR beta chain was identified in a study of tumor and adjacent non-tumor tissue in lung cancer. The template was RNA from unsorted bulk tissue. TCRbeta libraries were built with three rounds of nested PCR, modified from ARM-PCR. TCRdb independently ran MiXCR on the multiplex PCR reads; one entry per CDR3 protein. Among over 110,000 distinct CDR3 sequences listed, 60% to 70% were seen once. To note about this clonotype: An end of the junction does not agree with germline; a read error may underlie this.

The germline CDR1 and CDR2 sequences are SGHAT and FQNNGV. The CDR3 totals 16 residues. Material for sequencing was lung tumor tissue. V usage is TRBV11-2 and J usage is TRBJ2-4, with 10 bases identical to TRBD2. This TCR was sampled from a man between 60 and 75 years old with small cell lung cancer. The CDR3 nucleotides are TGTGTCAGCAGCTCCCGGACTAGCGGATGGGGAAACACTCAGTACTTC. Its translation is CVSSSRTSGWGNTQYF.